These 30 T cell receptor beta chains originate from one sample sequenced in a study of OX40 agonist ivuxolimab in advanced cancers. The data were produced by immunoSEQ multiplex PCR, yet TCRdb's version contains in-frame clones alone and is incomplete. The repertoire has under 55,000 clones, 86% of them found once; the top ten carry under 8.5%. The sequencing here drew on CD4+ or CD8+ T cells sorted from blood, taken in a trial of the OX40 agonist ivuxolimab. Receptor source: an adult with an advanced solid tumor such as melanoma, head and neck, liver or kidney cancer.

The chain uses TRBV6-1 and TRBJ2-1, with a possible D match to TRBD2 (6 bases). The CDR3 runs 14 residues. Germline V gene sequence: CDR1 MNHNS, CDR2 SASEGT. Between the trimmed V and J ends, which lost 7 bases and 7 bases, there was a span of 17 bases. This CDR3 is CASMGGEIRNEQFF. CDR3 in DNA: TGTGCCAGCATGGGAGGCGAGATTAGGAATGAGCAGTTCTTC.

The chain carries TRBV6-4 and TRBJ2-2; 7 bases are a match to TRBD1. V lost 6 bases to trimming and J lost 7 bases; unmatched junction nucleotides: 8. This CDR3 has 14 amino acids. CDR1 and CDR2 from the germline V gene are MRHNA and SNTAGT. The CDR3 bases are TGTGCCAGCAGGCAAGGGACAGCAGGCGGGGAGCTGTTTTTT. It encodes CASRQGTAGGELFF.

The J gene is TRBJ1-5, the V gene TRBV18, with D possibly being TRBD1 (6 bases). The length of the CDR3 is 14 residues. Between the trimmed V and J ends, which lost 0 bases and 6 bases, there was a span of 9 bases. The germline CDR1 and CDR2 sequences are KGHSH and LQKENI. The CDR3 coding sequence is TGTGCCAGCTCACCACCGGGGGCACTTCAGCCCCAGCATTTT. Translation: CASSPPGALQPQHF.

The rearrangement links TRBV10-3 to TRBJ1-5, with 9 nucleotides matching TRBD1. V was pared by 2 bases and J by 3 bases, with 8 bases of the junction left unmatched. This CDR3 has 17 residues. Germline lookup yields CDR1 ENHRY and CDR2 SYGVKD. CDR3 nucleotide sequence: TGTGCCATCAGTGAGCCCAGGACAGGGGAGGACAATCAGCCCCAGCATTTT. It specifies CAISEPRTGEDNQPQHF.

The CDR3 loop is CASSIVENTEAFF. The CDR3 region has the DNA TGTGCCAGTAGTATAGTTGAGAACACTGAAGCTTTCTTT. This chain connects TRBV19 to TRBJ1-1, with D uncertain. CDR3 length: 13 amino acids. Trimming stripped 1 base from V and 1 base from J, with 4 bases between. Germline V gene data show CDR1 as LNHDA and CDR2 as SQIVND (reference sequence).

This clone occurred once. CDR3 nucleotide sequence: TGTGCCAGCAGCATTCCCGGGGGGAACTATGGCTACACCTTC. Amino acids: CASSIPGGNYGYTF. This chain links TRBV7-9 with TRBJ1-2; possibly TRBD1 for D (5 bases). The CDR3 contains 14 residues. Germline CDR1 SEHNR, CDR2 FQNEAQ (reference sequence). V gave up 5 bases and J gave up 2 bases, with 12 bases separating them.

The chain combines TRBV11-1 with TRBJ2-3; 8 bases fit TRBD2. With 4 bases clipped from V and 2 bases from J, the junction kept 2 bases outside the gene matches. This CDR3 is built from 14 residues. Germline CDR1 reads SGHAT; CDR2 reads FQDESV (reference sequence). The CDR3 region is CASSWTSPTDTQYF. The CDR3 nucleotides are TGTGCCAGCAGCTGGACTAGCCCCACAGATACGCAGTATTTT.

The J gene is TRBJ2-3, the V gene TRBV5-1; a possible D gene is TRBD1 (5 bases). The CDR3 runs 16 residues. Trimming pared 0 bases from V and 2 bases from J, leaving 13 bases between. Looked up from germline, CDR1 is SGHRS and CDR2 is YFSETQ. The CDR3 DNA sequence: TGCGCCAGCAGCTTGGTAGGGGATCGGGTCACAGATACGCAGTATTTT. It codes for CASSLVGDRVTDTQYF.

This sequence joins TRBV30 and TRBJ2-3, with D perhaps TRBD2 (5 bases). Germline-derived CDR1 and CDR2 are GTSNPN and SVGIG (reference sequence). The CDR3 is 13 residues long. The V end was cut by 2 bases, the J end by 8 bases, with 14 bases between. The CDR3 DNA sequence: TGTGCCTGGAGTTCCGGGGATTACGGTACGCAGTATTTT. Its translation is CAWSSGDYGTQYF.

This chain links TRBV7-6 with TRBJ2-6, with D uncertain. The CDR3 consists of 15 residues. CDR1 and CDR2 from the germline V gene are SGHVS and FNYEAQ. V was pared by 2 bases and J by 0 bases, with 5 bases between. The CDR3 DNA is TGTGCCAGCAGCTTATCAGGCTCTGGGGCCAACGTCCTGACTTTC. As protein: CASSLSGSGANVLTF.

For the CDR3, the DNA is TGTGCCAGCGACTCTCTTGGAGGGGGAACCCACAATGAGCAGTTCTTC. It is translated as CASDSLGGGTHNEQFF. The chain couples TRBV5-5 to TRBJ2-1; D tentatively reads TRBD1 or TRBD2 (6 bases each). Germline V gives CDR1 SGHKS, CDR2 YYEKEE (reference sequence). The CDR3 loop spans 16 amino acids. Trimming cost V 7 bases and J 5 bases, with 22 bases left between them.

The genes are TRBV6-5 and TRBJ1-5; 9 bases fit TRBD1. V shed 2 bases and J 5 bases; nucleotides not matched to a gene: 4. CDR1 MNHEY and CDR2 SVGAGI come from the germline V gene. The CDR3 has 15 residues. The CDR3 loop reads CASSYVQGADQPQHF. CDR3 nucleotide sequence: TGTGCCAGCAGTTACGTACAGGGGGCGGATCAGCCCCAGCATTTT.

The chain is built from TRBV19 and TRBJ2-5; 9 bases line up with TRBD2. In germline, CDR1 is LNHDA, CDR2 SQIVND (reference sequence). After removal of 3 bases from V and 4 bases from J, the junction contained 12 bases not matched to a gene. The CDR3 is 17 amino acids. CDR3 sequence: CASSIFTGGGARETQYF. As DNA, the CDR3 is TGTGCCAGTAGTATTTTCACTGGCGGGGGGGCCCGAGAGACCCAGTACTTC.

The CDR3 spells CASSDQGENEQFF. The CDR3 nucleotides are TGTGCCAGCAGTGATCAGGGGGAGAATGAGCAGTTCTTC. The gene calls are TRBV2 and TRBJ2-1; 7 bases line up with TRBD1. Germline V gives CDR1 SNHLY, CDR2 FYNNEI. The CDR3 has 13 residues. V lost 3 bases, J lost 7 bases, and 3 bases stayed unmatched.

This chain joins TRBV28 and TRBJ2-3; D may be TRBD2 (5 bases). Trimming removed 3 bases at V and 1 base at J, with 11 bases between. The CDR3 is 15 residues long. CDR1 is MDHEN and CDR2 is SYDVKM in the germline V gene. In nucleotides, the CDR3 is TGTGCCAGCAGTTTGTATCGGGGAGGCACAGATACGCAGTATTTT. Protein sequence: CASSLYRGGTDTQYF.

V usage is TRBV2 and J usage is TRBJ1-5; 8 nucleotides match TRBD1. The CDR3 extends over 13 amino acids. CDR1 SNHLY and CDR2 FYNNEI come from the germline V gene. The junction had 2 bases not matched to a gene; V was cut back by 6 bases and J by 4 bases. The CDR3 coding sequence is TGTGCCAGCAGAAGACAGGGGAATCAGCCCCAGCATTTT. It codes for CASRRQGNQPQHF.

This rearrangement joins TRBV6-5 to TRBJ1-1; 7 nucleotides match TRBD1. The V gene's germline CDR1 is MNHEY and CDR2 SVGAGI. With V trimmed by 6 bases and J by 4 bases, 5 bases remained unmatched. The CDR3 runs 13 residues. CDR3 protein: CASSTTGATEAFF. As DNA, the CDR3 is TGTGCCAGCAGCACAACAGGGGCCACTGAAGCTTTCTTT.

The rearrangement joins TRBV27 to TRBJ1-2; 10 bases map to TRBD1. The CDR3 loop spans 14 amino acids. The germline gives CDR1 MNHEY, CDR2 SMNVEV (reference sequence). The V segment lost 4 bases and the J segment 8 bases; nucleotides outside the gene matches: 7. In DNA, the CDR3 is TGTGCCAGCAGTTCCCCCGACAGGGGGCAGGGCTACACCTTC. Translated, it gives CASSSPDRGQGYTF.

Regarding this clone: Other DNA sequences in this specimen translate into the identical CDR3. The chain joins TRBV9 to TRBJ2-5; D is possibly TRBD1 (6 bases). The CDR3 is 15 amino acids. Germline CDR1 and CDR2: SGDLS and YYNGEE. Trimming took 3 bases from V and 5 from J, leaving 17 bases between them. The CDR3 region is CASSALGDIQETQYF. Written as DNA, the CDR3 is TGTGCCAGCAGCGCCCTTGGGGACATACAGGAGACCCAGTACTTC.

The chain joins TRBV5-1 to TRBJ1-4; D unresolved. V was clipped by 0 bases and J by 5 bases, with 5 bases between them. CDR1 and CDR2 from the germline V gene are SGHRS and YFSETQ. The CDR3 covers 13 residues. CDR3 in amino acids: CASSLALNEKLFF. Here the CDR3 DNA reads TGCGCCAGCAGCTTGGCCTTAAATGAAAAACTGTTTTTT.

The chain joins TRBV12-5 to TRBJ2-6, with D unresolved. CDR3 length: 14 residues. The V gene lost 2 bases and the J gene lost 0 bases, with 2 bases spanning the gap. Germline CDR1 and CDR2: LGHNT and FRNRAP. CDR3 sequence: CASGLPSGANVLTF. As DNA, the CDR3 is TGTGCTAGTGGTTTGCCCTCTGGGGCCAACGTCCTGACTTTC.

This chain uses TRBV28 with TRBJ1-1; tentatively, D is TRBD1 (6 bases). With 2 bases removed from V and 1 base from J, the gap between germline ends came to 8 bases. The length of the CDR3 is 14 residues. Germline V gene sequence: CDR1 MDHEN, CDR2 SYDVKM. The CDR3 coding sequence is TGTGCCAGCAGTTTAGGGACACCGAACACTGAAGCTTTCTTT. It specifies CASSLGTPNTEAFF.

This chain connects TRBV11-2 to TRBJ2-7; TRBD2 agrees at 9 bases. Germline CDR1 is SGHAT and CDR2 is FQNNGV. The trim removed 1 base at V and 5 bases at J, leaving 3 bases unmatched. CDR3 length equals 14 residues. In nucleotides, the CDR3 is TGTGCCAGCAGCTTAGGCGGGGGGGTCAACGAGCAGTACTTC. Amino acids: CASSLGGGVNEQYF.

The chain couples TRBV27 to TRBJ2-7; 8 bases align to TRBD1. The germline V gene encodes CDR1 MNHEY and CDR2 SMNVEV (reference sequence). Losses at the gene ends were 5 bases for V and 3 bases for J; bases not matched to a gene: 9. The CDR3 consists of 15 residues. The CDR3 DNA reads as TGTGCCAGCAGTCCTCAGGGGGCTATTAGCTACGAGCAGTACTTC. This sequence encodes CASSPQGAISYEQYF.

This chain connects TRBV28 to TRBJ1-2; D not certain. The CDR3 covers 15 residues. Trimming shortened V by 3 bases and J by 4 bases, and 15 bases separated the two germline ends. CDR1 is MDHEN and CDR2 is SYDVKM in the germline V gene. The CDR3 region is CASSLKAAVSYGYTF. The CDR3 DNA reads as TGTGCCAGCAGTTTGAAGGCGGCAGTTAGCTATGGCTACACCTTC.

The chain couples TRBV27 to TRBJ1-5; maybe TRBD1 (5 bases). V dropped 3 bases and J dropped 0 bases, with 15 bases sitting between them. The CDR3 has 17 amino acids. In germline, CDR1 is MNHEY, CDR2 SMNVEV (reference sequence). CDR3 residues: CASSFGAAGNSNQPQHF. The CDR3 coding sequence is TGTGCCAGCAGTTTTGGGGCAGCGGGGAATAGCAATCAGCCCCAGCATTTT.

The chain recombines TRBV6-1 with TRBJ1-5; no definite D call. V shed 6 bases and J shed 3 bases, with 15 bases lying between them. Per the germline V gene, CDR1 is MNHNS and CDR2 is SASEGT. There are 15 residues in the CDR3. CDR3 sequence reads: CASRAPDPYNQPQHF. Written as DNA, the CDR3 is TGTGCCAGCAGAGCACCGGACCCTTACAATCAGCCCCAGCATTTT.

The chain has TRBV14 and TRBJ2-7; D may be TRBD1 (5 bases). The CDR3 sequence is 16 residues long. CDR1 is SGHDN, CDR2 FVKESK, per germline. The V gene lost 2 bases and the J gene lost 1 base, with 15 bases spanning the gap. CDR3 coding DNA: TGTGCCAGCAGCCAATACCAGGGTCTCGGGTCCTACGAGCAGTACTTC. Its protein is CASSQYQGLGSYEQYF. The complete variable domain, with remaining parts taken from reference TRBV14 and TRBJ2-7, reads EAGVTQFPSHSVIEKGQTVTLRCDPISGHDNLYWYRRVMGKEIKFLLHFVKESKQDESGMPNNRFLAERTGGTYSTLKVQPAELEDSGVYFCASSQYQGLGSYEQYFGPGTRLTVT.

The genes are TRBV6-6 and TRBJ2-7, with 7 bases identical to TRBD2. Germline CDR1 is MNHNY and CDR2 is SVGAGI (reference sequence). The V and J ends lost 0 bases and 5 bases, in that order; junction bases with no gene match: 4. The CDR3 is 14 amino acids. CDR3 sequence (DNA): TGTGCCAGCAGTTACTCGGGGGGGATTCACGAGCAGTACTTC. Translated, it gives CASSYSGGIHEQYF.

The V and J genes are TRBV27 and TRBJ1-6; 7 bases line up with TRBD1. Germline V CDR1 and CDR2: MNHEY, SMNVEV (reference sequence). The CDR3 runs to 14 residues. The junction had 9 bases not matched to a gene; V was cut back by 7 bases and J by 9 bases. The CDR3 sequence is CASTPTGRGSPLHF. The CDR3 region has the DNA TGTGCCAGCACTCCGACAGGGCGAGGTTCACCCCTCCACTTT.